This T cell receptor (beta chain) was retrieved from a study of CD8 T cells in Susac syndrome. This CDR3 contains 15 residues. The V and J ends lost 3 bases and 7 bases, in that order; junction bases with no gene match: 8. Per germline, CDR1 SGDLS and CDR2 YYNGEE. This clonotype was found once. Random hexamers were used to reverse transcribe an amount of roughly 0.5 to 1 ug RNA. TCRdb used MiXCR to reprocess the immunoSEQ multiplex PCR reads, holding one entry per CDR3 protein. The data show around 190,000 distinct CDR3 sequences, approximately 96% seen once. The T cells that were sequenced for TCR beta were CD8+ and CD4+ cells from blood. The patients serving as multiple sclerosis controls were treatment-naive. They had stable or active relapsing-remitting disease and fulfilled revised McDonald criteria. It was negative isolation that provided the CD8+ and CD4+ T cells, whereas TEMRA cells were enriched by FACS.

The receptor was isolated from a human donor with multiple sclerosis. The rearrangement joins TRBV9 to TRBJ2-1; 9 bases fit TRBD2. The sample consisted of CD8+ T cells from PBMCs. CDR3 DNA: TGTGCCAGCAGCGGGACCGCGGGGGGGCAAAATGAGCAGTTCTTC. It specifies CASSGTAGGQNEQFF.